A selection of T cell receptor beta chains follows, all from one sample in a study. MiXCR, run by TCRdb on the RT-PCR reads, gives a single entry per CDR3 protein. The sample has about 680,000 distinct CDR3 sequences; more than 13% are singletons. Specimen: memory CD4+ T cells from blood. These receptors were taken from a female donor in good health, serving as a healthy control. Both conserved end residues are part of each CDR3. A D gene is named only where the DNA matches it firmly. The size field is filled for only some rows; it gives once, few, many or a size class.

j_gene: TRBJ2-1; len: 19; abundance: .; v_gene: TRBV9; d_gene: TRBD2; CDR3aa: CASSVAGLAGFFTHNEQFF
j_gene: TRBJ2-1; len: 13; abundance: many; v_gene: TRBV29-1; d_gene: TRBD1; CDR3aa: CSVSGQGLGEQFF
j_gene: TRBJ2-5; len: 17; abundance: many; v_gene: TRBV27; d_gene: TRBD2; CDR3aa: CASSLRTSGRGQETQYF
j_gene: TRBJ2-2; len: 15; abundance: many; v_gene: TRBV5-5; d_gene: .; CDR3aa: CASRRQSSNTGELFF
j_gene: TRBJ1-1; len: 14; abundance: many; v_gene: TRBV7-2; d_gene: .; CDR3aa: CASSPYTLNTEAFF
j_gene: TRBJ2-1; len: 13; abundance: few; v_gene: TRBV24-1; d_gene: TRBD2; CDR3aa: CATSDPTGGRQFF
j_gene: TRBJ2-1; len: 15; abundance: few; v_gene: TRBV9; d_gene: TRBD1; CDR3aa: CASSPQGARDNEQFF
j_gene: TRBJ1-2; len: 13; abundance: once; v_gene: TRBV20-1; d_gene: TRBD1; CDR3aa: CSAPSSGGNGYTF
j_gene: TRBJ1-2; len: 15; abundance: many; v_gene: TRBV12-3/TRBV12-4; d_gene: TRBD1; CDR3aa: CASSLLRDRGDGYTF
j_gene: TRBJ2-3; len: 14; abundance: few; v_gene: TRBV3-1; d_gene: TRBD1; CDR3aa: CASSRQGPPDTQYF
j_gene: TRBJ2-7; len: 15; abundance: many; v_gene: TRBV12-3/TRBV12-4; d_gene: TRBD1; CDR3aa: CASSLSGQGAYEQYF
j_gene: TRBJ2-7; len: 13; abundance: many; v_gene: TRBV5-1; d_gene: TRBD2; CDR3aa: CASSLAGGNEQYF
j_gene: TRBJ2-5; len: 13; abundance: .; v_gene: TRBV24-1; d_gene: .; CDR3aa: CATSGSNQETQYF
j_gene: TRBJ2-1; len: 15; abundance: many; v_gene: TRBV29-1; d_gene: TRBD2; CDR3aa: CSSGGVAGAYNEQFF
j_gene: TRBJ2-1; len: 15; abundance: many; v_gene: TRBV27; d_gene: .; CDR3aa: CASSLGNPPRNEQFF
j_gene: TRBJ2-2; len: 15; abundance: few; v_gene: TRBV6-5; d_gene: .; CDR3aa: CASSYSPDSTGELFF
j_gene: TRBJ1-1; len: 14; abundance: few; v_gene: TRBV10-3; d_gene: .; CDR3aa: CAISEDSHGTEAFF
j_gene: TRBJ2-1; len: 13; abundance: few; v_gene: TRBV7-3; d_gene: .; CDR3aa: CASSLRQENEQFF
j_gene: TRBJ2-3; len: 14; abundance: .; v_gene: TRBV24-1; d_gene: .; CDR3aa: CATSVRDSRDTQYF
j_gene: TRBJ2-5; len: 15; abundance: few; v_gene: TRBV20-1; d_gene: TRBD2; CDR3aa: CSAPGLAGFQETQYF
j_gene: TRBJ1-5; len: 13; abundance: .; v_gene: TRBV15; d_gene: .; CDR3aa: CATSRGTAGPQHF
j_gene: TRBJ1-2; len: 15; abundance: .; v_gene: TRBV7-2; d_gene: TRBD1; CDR3aa: CASSLVRGQGYGYTF
j_gene: TRBJ2-1; len: 16; abundance: few; v_gene: TRBV5-1; d_gene: .; CDR3aa: CASSLRSTYTYNEQFF